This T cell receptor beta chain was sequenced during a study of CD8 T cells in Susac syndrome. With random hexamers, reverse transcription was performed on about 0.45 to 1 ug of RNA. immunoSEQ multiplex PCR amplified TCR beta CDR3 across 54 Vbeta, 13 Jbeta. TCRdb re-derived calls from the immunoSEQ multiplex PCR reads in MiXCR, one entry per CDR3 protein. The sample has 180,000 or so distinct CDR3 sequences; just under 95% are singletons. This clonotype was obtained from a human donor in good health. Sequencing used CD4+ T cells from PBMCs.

CDR3 sequence reads: CAWSGTSGNTGELFF. The CDR3, as DNA: TGTGCCTGGAGTGGGACTAGCGGGAACACCGGGGAGCTGTTTTTT. The gene calls are TRBV30 and TRBJ2-2; 10 positions agree with TRBD2. CDR3 length: 15 amino acids. The V gene end was trimmed by 1 base and the J gene end by 1 base; junction bases not matched to a gene: 0. Germline V gives CDR1 GTSNPN, CDR2 SVGIG (reference sequence).